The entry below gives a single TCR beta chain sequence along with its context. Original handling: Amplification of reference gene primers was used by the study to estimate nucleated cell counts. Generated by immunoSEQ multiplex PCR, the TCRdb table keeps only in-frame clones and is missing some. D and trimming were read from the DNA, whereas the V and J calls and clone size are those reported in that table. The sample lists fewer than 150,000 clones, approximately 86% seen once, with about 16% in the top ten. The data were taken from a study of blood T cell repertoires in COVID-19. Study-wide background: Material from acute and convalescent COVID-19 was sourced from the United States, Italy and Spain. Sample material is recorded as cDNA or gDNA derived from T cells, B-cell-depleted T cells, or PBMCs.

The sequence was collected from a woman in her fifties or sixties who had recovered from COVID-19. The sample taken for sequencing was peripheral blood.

The CDR3 here is CASSREDIQGEAFF. As DNA, the CDR3 is TGCGCCAGCAGCCGAGAAGACATTCAAGGTGAAGCTTTCTTT. The chain employs TRBV4-1 and TRBJ1-1; D gene uncertain. Trimming took 4 bases from V and 7 from J, leaving 16 bases between them. Germline lookup yields CDR1 MGHRA and CDR2 YSYEKL. CDR3 length: 14 amino acids.